This TCR beta chain came from a study of T cell repertoires in cytomegalovirus infection. With regard to this clonotype: Antigen unknown.

MiXCR was run by TCRdb on the reads, yielding one entry per CDR3 protein. The sample carries fewer than 1,000,000 distinct CDR3 sequences, approximately 33% recorded once. CDR3 size: 13 residues. Trimming cost V 6 bases and J 4 bases, with 12 bases left between them. Germline CDR1 SEHNR, CDR2 FQNEAQ (reference sequence). The clonotype comes from a human donor in good health (CMV status not recorded). Some clones in this sample may be carry-over from other donors' samples. This specimen consisted of cultured CD8+ T cells from PBMCs, obtained from culture after CMV antigen stimulation. The gene calls are TRBV7-9 and TRBJ1-1; D perhaps matches TRBD1 (5 bases). The CDR3: CASSWDPGTEAFF. The DNA of the CDR3 is TGTGCCAGCAGTTGGGACCCGGGCACTGAAGCTTTCTTT.